Presented here are 8 T cell receptor beta chains from one specimen sequenced in a study of blood T cells in healthy people across ages. Using a J-beta primer mix together with a sample-barcoded 5' primer, a second PCR was run for roughly 7 to 11 cycles. From the 5' RACE reads, TCRdb called clonotypes with MiXCR, one entry per CDR3 protein. The table lists over 1,500,000 distinct CDR3 sequences, around 42% of them singletons. Material: blood. Receptor source: a human donor in good health.

Details on this clonotype: Germline and junction disagree at one end, which may indicate a read error. V and J are TRBV6-2 or TRBV6-3 and TRBJ2-6; D is uncertain. The CDR3 loop spans 14 amino acids. CDR1 and CDR2 from the germline V gene are MNHEY and SVGEGT. The CDR3 loop reads CAARWSSEANVLTF. The CDR3 DNA reads as TGTGCCGCCCGATGGAGCTCTGAGGCCAACGTCCTGACTTTC.

This clonotype was counted at least ten times. The rearrangement joins TRBV10-3 to TRBJ2-7, with 9 nucleotides matching TRBD1. The V gene's germline CDR1 is ENHRY and CDR2 SYGVKD. V lost 10 bases to trimming and J lost 7 bases; unmatched junction nucleotides: 8. The length of the CDR3 is 12 residues. CDR3 region: CASWTGVDEQYF. The CDR3 nucleotides are TGTGCCAGCTGGACAGGGGTCGATGAGCAGTACTTC.

This clonotype was seen more than once but under ten times. V usage is TRBV13 and J usage is TRBJ1-2, with D hard to call. V lost 0 bases and J lost 4, with 12 bases in between. CDR1 and CDR2 from the germline V gene are PRHDT and FYEKMQ (reference sequence). The CDR3 covers 15 residues. In DNA form, the CDR3 reads TGTGCCAGCAGCTTAGGGAGGCAGGCGGTCTATGGCTACACCTTC. Protein product: CASSLGRQAVYGYTF.

The genes are TRBV5-5 and TRBJ2-4; 12 nucleotides align to TRBD2. The J call may be incorrect, as the DNA end agrees better with TRBJ2-7. The germline V gene has CDR1 SGHKS and CDR2 YYEKEE (reference sequence). The CDR3 has 17 residues. The CDR3 DNA reads TGTGCCAGCAGCTTGGCACTAGCGGGGGGCCTATCCTACGAGCAGTACTTC. Protein product: CASSLALAGGLSYEQYF.

This clonotype was seen a few times. The chain has TRBV12-3 or TRBV12-4 and TRBJ2-1; D remains unclear. V lost 7 bases, J lost 13 bases, and 17 bases lay in between. This CDR3 comprises 12 residues. CDR3 coding DNA: TGTGCCAGCACCCTGGACCCTACTTTCCAGTTCTTC. This codes for CASTLDPTFQFF.

This clonotype occurred a few times. The chain couples TRBV7-3 to TRBJ1-1, with D maybe TRBD1 (5 bases). The CDR3 has 13 amino acids. CDR1 is SGHTA, CDR2 FQGTGA, per germline. V dropped 5 bases and J dropped 3 bases, with 10 bases sitting between them. This CDR3 reads CASSATAYTEAFF. CDR3 sequence (DNA): TGTGCCAGCAGCGCGACAGCCTACACTGAAGCTTTCTTT.

For this clonotype: No conserved phenylalanine or tryptophan ends this CDR3, so it is likely a read error. J is TRBJ1-2 and V is TRBV29-1; perhaps TRBD1 as D (6 bases). This CDR3 spans 17 amino acids. Trimming removed 7 bases from V and 0 bases from J, with 24 bases in between. Germline CDR1 reads SQVTM; CDR2 reads ANQGSEA. This CDR3 reads CSGILAGHHIANYGYTL. CDR3 nucleotides: TGCAGCGGGATACTGGCGGGACACCACATAGCTAACTATGGCTACACCCTC.

The chain combines TRBV11-2 with TRBJ1-3; possibly TRBD1 for D (5 bases). The CDR3 runs to 16 residues. Germline loops: CDR1 SGHAT, CDR2 FQNNGV. V was pared by 4 bases and J by 2 bases, with 15 bases between. The CDR3 spells CASSSGGRGTGNTIYF. Written as DNA, the CDR3 is TGTGCCAGCAGCTCGGGGGGTCGGGGAACTGGAAACACCATATATTTT. The whole variable domain, filled in from reference TRBV11-2 and TRBJ1-3, reads EAGVAQSPRYKIIEKRQSVAFWCNPISGHATLYWYQQILGQGPKLLIQFQNNGVVDDSQLPKDRFSAERLKGVDSTLKIQPAKLEDSAVYLCASSSGGRGTGNTIYFGEGSWLTVV.